This TCR beta chain is from a study of blood T cell repertoires in COVID-19. V dropped 3 bases and J dropped 6 bases, with 17 bases sitting between them. Germline lookup yields CDR1 LGHDT and CDR2 YNNKEL (reference sequence). The CDR3 length is 15 residues. Here immunoSEQ multiplex PCR was the method, and the copy in TCRdb shows in-frame clones only, minus some. In the table there are 300,000 to 450,000 clones, 88% of which are singletons. This TCR derives from a woman aged 18-35 years who had recovered from COVID-19. Source material: PBMCs or T cells enriched from blood (not recorded which). The gene calls are TRBV3-1 (or the pseudogene TRBV3-2) and TRBJ1-1; maybe TRBD1 (5 bases). CDR3 sequence: CASSHQGGLRAEAFF. The CDR3 coding sequence is TGTGCCAGCAGCCATCAGGGAGGGCTGCGGGCTGAAGCTTTCTTT.